The rows below give T cell receptor beta chains drawn from one sample of a study of response to subunit inactivated influenza vaccine. TCRdb analysed the RT-PCR reads with MiXCR anew, one entry per CDR3 protein. The repertoire holds 450,000 to 550,000 distinct CDR3 sequences, with about 25% as singletons. The sample in question was CD4+ T cells sorted from PBMCs, obtained more than 4 days after vaccination. The receptor set was obtained from a man aged 45-65 years who received an inactivated influenza vaccine. Both conserved end residues are part of each CDR3. The order of the fields is clone size, V gene, J gene, D gene, CDR3 protein, CDR3 DNA. A D gene is named only where the DNA matches it firmly. Clone size appears in some rows only: once, few, many, or a class for an expanded clone.

-,TRBV28,TRBJ2-3,-,CASRTGGSTDTQYF,TGTGCCAGCAGGACAGGCGGAAGCACAGATACGCAGTATTTT
once,TRBV5-1,TRBJ2-3,-,CASSSNAGSENTQYF,TGCGCCAGCAGCTCGAACGCAGGGTCAGAGAATACGCAGTATTTT
-,TRBV5-6,TRBJ2-5,TRBD2,CASSAYLAELQETQYF,TGTGCCAGCAGCGCCTATCTAGCGGAACTCCAAGAGACCCAGTACTTC
once,TRBV12-5,TRBJ2-3,-,CASGFGRDTQYF,TGTGCTAGTGGTTTTGGGAGGGATACGCAGTATTTT
few,TRBV5-6,TRBJ2-2,-,CASSFLGASMNTGELFF,TGTGCCAGCAGCTTTCTCGGGGCTTCGATGAACACCGGGGAGCTGTTTTTT
few,TRBV4-3,TRBJ1-1,-,CASSQEGATRAEAFF,TGCGCCAGCAGCCAAGAAGGGGCCACCCGCGCTGAAGCTTTCTTT
-,TRBV6-1,TRBJ2-4,-,CASRPMWGRGVIQYF,TGTGCCAGCAGACCAATGTGGGGCAGGGGGGTCATTCAGTACTTC
few,TRBV29-1,TRBJ2-1,-,CSVESTSPGFF,TGCAGCGTTGAATCGACTAGTCCAGGGTTCTTC
few,TRBV7-2,TRBJ2-1,TRBD2,CASSLVLAGHEQFF,TGTGCCAGCAGCTTAGTACTAGCGGGCCATGAGCAGTTCTTC
few,TRBV10-2,TRBJ2-3,TRBD1,CASTKADRAGTDTQYF,TGCGCCAGCACCAAAGCGGACAGGGCTGGCACAGATACGCAGTATTTT
many,TRBV20-1,TRBJ2-7,-,CSATSDAWYEQYF,TGCAGTGCTACATCGGACGCGTGGTACGAGCAGTACTTC
once,TRBV6-2/TRBV6-3,TRBJ2-7,-,CASGAYQTYEQYF,TGTGCCAGCGGAGCCTACCAGACCTACGAGCAGTACTTC
-,TRBV28,TRBJ2-6,-,CASSPGHLSGANVLTF,TGTGCCAGCAGCCCGGGACACCTCTCTGGGGCCAACGTCCTGACTTTC
-,TRBV5-6,TRBJ2-5,-,CASSLGGAFYQETQYF,TGTGCCAGCAGCTTGGGAGGGGCTTTTTACCAAGAGACCCAGTACTTC
-,TRBV3-1,TRBJ1-2,-,CASSRDINYGYTF,TGTGCCAGCAGCAGGGACATAAACTATGGCTACACCTTC
few,TRBV4-2,TRBJ2-7,TRBD2,CASSPRTSGSGEQYF,TGTGCCAGCAGCCCACGGACTAGCGGGAGTGGCGAGCAGTACTTC
-,TRBV28,TRBJ2-1,-,CASSRRHNEQFF,TGTGCCAGCAGCCGGAGGCACAATGAGCAGTTCTTC
many,TRBV11-2,TRBJ2-7,-,CASSLAGEQYF,TGTGCCAGCAGCTTAGCCGGGGAGCAGTACTTC
-,TRBV6-1,TRBJ1-3,TRBD1,CASSRSPRTGGNTIYF,TGTGCCAGCAGTAGATCCCCCCGGACAGGGGGAAACACCATATATTTT
once,TRBV7-2,TRBJ1-4,TRBD1,CASSLRAGGSEKLFF,TGTGCCAGCAGCTTACGTGCAGGGGGTAGTGAAAAACTGTTTTTT
-,TRBV20-1,TRBJ2-4,TRBD2,CSASIPSGIIGIQYF,TGCAGTGCTAGTATTCCTAGCGGGATTATAGGCATTCAGTACTTC
-,TRBV12-3/TRBV12-4,TRBJ2-1,TRBD2,CASSLRLAGDNEQFF,TGTGCCAGCAGTTTAAGACTAGCGGGAGACAATGAGCAGTTCTTC
-,TRBV9,TRBJ2-3,-,CASSVERDTQYF,TGTGCCAGCAGCGTAGAAAGAGATACGCAGTATTTT
-,TRBV10-2,TRBJ2-2,TRBD2,CASRRGANTGELFF,TGCGCCAGCAGGCGGGGGGCAAACACCGGGGAGCTGTTTTTT
few,TRBV20-1,TRBJ2-1,-,CSARDQDRSSYNEQFF,TGCAGTGCTAGAGATCAAGACAGGAGCTCCTACAATGAGCAGTTCTTC
few,TRBV19,TRBJ1-1,-,CASSIVGRTMNTEAFF,TGTGCCAGTAGTATAGTTGGCAGGACCATGAACACTGAAGCTTTCTTT
few,TRBV4-3,TRBJ2-6,-,CASSQAPSGTARSGANVLTF,TGCGCCAGCAGCCAAGCCCCTTCCGGGACGGCACGCTCTGGGGCCAACGTCCTGACTTTC
-,TRBV20-1,TRBJ2-3,-,CSARVWAQGTDTQYF,TGCAGTGCTAGAGTGTGGGCACAGGGTACAGATACGCAGTATTTT
once,TRBV7-8,TRBJ2-3,-,CASSSRPWDSTDTQYF,TGTGCCAGCAGCTCACGACCTTGGGACAGCACAGATACGCAGTATTTT
few,TRBV5-1,TRBJ2-2,-,CASSRLGQNTGELFF,TGCGCCAGCAGCAGACTGGGACAAAACACCGGGGAGCTGTTTTTT
few,TRBV5-6,TRBJ2-4,-,CASSLQETVQYF,TGTGCCAGCAGCTTGCAAGAAACAGTTCAGTACTTC
-,TRBV7-6,TRBJ2-2,-,CASSSYTDTGELFF,TGTGCCAGCAGCTCTTATACGGACACCGGGGAGCTGTTTTTT
few,TRBV5-1,TRBJ1-5,-,CASSEGDNQPQHF,TGCGCCAGCAGCGAGGGGGACAATCAGCCCCAGCATTTT
few,TRBV5-1,TRBJ2-7,TRBD2,CASNPSGGYEQYF,TGCGCCAGCAATCCTAGCGGAGGTTACGAGCAGTACTTC
-,TRBV20-1,TRBJ1-1,-,CSAPGRGNTEAFF,TGCAGTGCCCCCGGAAGGGGGAACACTGAAGCTTTCTTT
few,TRBV6-2/TRBV6-3,TRBJ2-3,-,CASSYRDTWESWSTDTQYF,TGTGCCAGCAGTTACAGGGACACCTGGGAGTCTTGGAGCACAGATACGCAGTATTTT
-,TRBV29-1,TRBJ2-3,-,CSVISGDTQYF,TGCAGCGTCATTTCTGGGGATACGCAGTATTTT
-,TRBV7-9,TRBJ1-1,TRBD1,CASSRDRALMNTEAFF,TGTGCCAGCAGCCGCGACAGGGCCCTAATGAACACTGAAGCTTTCTTT
-,TRBV7-9,TRBJ2-5,TRBD1,CASSKDRGLETQYF,TGTGCCAGCAGCAAAGACAGGGGCTTAGAGACCCAGTACTTC
few,TRBV29-1,TRBJ2-3,TRBD1,CSVAKGAITDTQYF,TGCAGCGTTGCAAAGGGGGCGATCACAGATACGCAGTATTTT
-,TRBV7-3,TRBJ2-1,-,CASSLSGGSGANEQFF,TGTGCCAGCAGCTTAAGTGGCGGATCCGGGGCCAATGAGCAGTTCTTC
-,TRBV28,TRBJ2-1,-,CASSFGRQKEQFF,TGTGCCAGCAGTTTTGGACGCCAGAAAGAGCAGTTCTTC
-,TRBV7-2,TRBJ2-3,TRBD2,CASSLAVAGAGDTQYF,TGTGCCAGCAGCTTAGCGGTAGCGGGGGCAGGGGATACGCAGTATTTT